This TCR beta chain was sequenced during a study of T cell responses to AZD1222 COVID-19 vaccine (dated by TCRdb to 2020 to 2023). Describing the broader study: A total of 233 trial participants underwent TCR sequencing, of whom roughly 210 had received two doses of AZD1222 and roughly 26 had received two doses of the MenACWY control vaccine. Enrollment into the trials was organized by age into subgroups of 18-55, 56-69 and 70-plus years, and those subgroups contained roughly 150, 30 and 60 TCR-sequenced participants, respectively. The investigation overall reported the following: Because no day 14 peak-response samples were available, the repertoires could be characterized only after the peak T cell response. Spike-specific TCR breadth and depth rose significantly after two AZD1222 doses compared with day 0 and with MenACWY recipients. The whole spike protein was spanned by vaccine-associated CD4 TCRs, and dominant responses were seen in regions 160-218 and 743-854. Epitopes outside the regions mutated in the B.1.351 and B.1.1.7 variants were reportedly recognized by nearly half of the unique spike-specific TCRs. The 56-69-year group was small, and its depth increase did not reach significance, likely because of low power. Participants were mostly white British and included more females than males, and it was suggested by the authors that clonal diversity may have been underestimated. Conclusions about previously exposed vaccinees are limited because only 5 or 6 AZD1222 recipients were SARS-CoV-2 seropositive at baseline.

The CDR3 regions of human TCRbeta chains were subjected to immunosequencing. Turning to the authors' computational methods: Repertoire TCRs were checked for matches against a reference library of SARS-CoV-2-specific TCRs that had been generated using the MIRA antigen-specificity platform. Breadth was defined as the fraction of unique TCRs that were SARS-CoV-2-associated, and depth was defined as the fraction of total T cells that were SARS-CoV-2-associated. Using the MIRA data, every spike-specific TCR was mapped to the spike region that the TCR reacted to and assigned to either a CD4 or a CD8 class. Log10-transformed breadth and depth values were compared by one-way ANOVA with Sidak's multiple comparisons tests. As stored in TCRdb, this immuneACCESS dataset retains in-frame rearrangements with V and J assigned. A fraction of the clones does not appear; measured against another copy, unresolved V genes explain less than half of the discrepancy, and the remainder lacks a known reason. That table furnishes V, J and clone size, whereas the DNA furnished D and trimming. For this sample there are some 130,000 clones; 90% to 95% appear just once. Approximately 6.5% of the sample rests with the top ten.

Worth noting for this clone: Its antigen is still unknown. Base-call qualities are not available, and no considerably larger clone is one nucleotide away.

Its CDR3 holds 15 amino acids, cysteine through phenylalanine. Only the CDR3 portion is preserved as DNA: 45 bases, with reading frame beginning at the first base. Trimmed from V: 1 base; trimmed from J: 4 bases; junction bases lacking a gene match: 5. CDR1 and CDR2, per the germline V gene, are MGHRA and YSYEKL. The sample's time point label, in plain terms: about 28 days (+/-7) after the second vaccine dose. Because spike-specific TCR depth and breadth did not differ between the two schedules, AZD1222 recipients who got a second dose at roughly 4 weeks were pooled with those who got a second dose at roughly 12 weeks. Samples from vaccinated people were obtained from the UK trials COV001 and COV002, which included a single-blind randomized controlled phase 2/3 trial of AZD1222 (ChAdOx1 nCoV-19) in healthy adults. Trial participant PBMC samples were collected at day 0 and day 28 after the second dose for TCRbeta chain sequencing.

Recombination connected TRBV4-1 to TRBJ2-7; TRBD2 aligns with 9 central bases. The receptor comes from an adult who received the AZD1222 COVID-19 vaccine. This specimen was peripheral blood, taken 28 days after the second AZD1222 dose. For the CDR3, the sequence is CASSQGLLAGYEQYF. The DNA sequence is given as TGCGCCAGCAGCCAAGGTCTGCTAGCGGGGTACGAGCAGTACTTC.